The rows below give T cell receptor beta chains drawn from one sample of a study of blood T cell repertoires in COVID-19. Only in-frame clones appear in the TCRdb table, and some are missing; sequencing was by immunoSEQ multiplex PCR. The sample shows 300,000 to 350,000 clones, roughly 90% of them seen only once. The material sequenced was peripheral blood. Receptors originate from a man between 25 and 39 years old with COVID-19, enrolled during active disease. CDR3s include the opening cysteine and the closing phenylalanine or tryptophan. The D gene is left open where the match is weak. A clone size is listed for some rows: how often the clone was seen (once, few, many), or a class if it is expanded.

j_gene,d_gene,v_gene,abundance,CDR3aa,CDR3nt
TRBJ2-7,TRBD1,TRBV7-2,-,CASSPGGQVGAYEQYF,TGTGCCAGCAGCCCCGGGGGACAGGTTGGAGCCTACGAGCAGTACTTC
TRBJ1-6,TRBD1,TRBV7-2,few,CASSLDRGNNSPLHF,TGTGCCAGCAGCTTGGACAGGGGGAATAATTCACCCCTCCACTTT
TRBJ2-7,-,TRBV19,-,CASRKSGSNYEQYF,TGTGCCAGTAGAAAGTCCGGGTCAAACTACGAGCAGTACTTC
TRBJ2-1,TRBD1,TRBV2,-,CASSGQGYNEQFF,TGTGCCAGCAGTGGACAGGGCTACAATGAGCAGTTCTTC
TRBJ2-6,-,TRBV7-2,-,CASSHRGESSGANVLTF,TGTGCCAGCAGCCACCGCGGAGAGAGCTCTGGGGCCAACGTCCTGACTTTC
TRBJ2-1,TRBD1,TRBV27,-,CASSRAGTGSYEQFF,TGTGCCAGCAGTAGAGCCGGGACAGGGTCCTATGAGCAGTTCTTC
TRBJ2-1,TRBD1,TRBV27,-,CASSQPPWDSYYNEQFF,TGTGCCAGCAGCCAACCGCCCTGGGACAGCTACTACAATGAGCAGTTCTTC
TRBJ2-2,TRBD1,TRBV4-1,once,CASSQARQGAGELFF,TGCGCCAGCAGCCAAGCTAGACAGGGCGCCGGGGAGCTGTTTTTT
TRBJ1-4,TRBD1,TRBV2,-,CASSEAGQVNEKLFF,TGTGCCAGCAGTGAAGCGGGACAGGTTAATGAAAAACTGTTTTTT
TRBJ2-7,-,TRBV19,-,CASSISLGVSSYEQYF,TGTGCCAGTAGTATTTCCCTAGGGGTCAGTTCCTACGAGCAGTACTTC
TRBJ1-2,TRBD1,TRBV6-5,-,CASTRAGTAYGYTF,TGTGCCTCGACCCGAGCCGGGACAGCCTATGGCTACACCTTC
TRBJ2-5,TRBD2,TRBV24-1,-,CATSDGLAGEETQYF,TGTGCCACCAGTGATGGACTAGCGGGGGAAGAGACCCAGTACTTC
TRBJ2-1,-,TRBV5-8,-,CASSLGLTAGSYNEQFF,TGTGCCAGCAGCTTGGGACTCACAGCGGGCTCCTACAATGAGCAGTTCTTC
TRBJ2-2,TRBD1,TRBV18,-,CASSPQDRGLRANTGELFF,TGTGCCAGCTCACCACAGGACAGGGGACTCCGAGCGAACACCGGGGAGCTGTTTTTT
TRBJ2-3,TRBD2,TRBV19,-,CASSRGADTQYF,TGTGCCAGTAGTCGGGGGGCAGATACGCAGTATTTT
TRBJ2-5,TRBD2,TRBV6-4,-,CASSGNGTMQKYKQETQYF,TGTGCCAGCAGTGGCAATGGGACTATGCAAAAATATAAACAAGAGACCCAGTACTTC
TRBJ2-3,-,TRBV29-1,-,CSGREGADTQYF,TGCAGCGGCCGTGAGGGGGCAGATACGCAGTATTTT
TRBJ1-2,-,TRBV28,-,CASSFAGESYGYTF,TGTGCCAGCAGTTTCGCAGGGGAGAGCTATGGCTACACCTTC
TRBJ1-4,-,TRBV19,-,CASRATGGAEEKLFF,TGTGCCAGTAGAGCGACCGGGGGGGCGGAGGAAAAACTGTTTTTT
TRBJ2-1,-,TRBV19,-,CASSIRGRSMNEQFF,TGTGCCAGTAGTATTAGGGGCAGGAGCATGAATGAGCAGTTCTTC
TRBJ2-3,TRBD2,TRBV9,-,CASSPPWGGPEGDTQYF,TGTGCCAGCAGCCCCCCTTGGGGAGGGCCGGAGGGAGATACGCAGTATTTT
TRBJ2-7,-,TRBV7-9,-,CASSLKGGTDYEQYF,TGTGCCAGCAGCTTAAAGGGGGGGACCGACTACGAGCAGTACTTC
TRBJ2-1,-,TRBV14,few,CASSKMGLGDQFF,TGTGCCAGCAGCAAAATGGGACTGGGGGATCAGTTCTTC
TRBJ1-3,-,TRBV6-2/TRBV6-3,-,CASSATPGTTGNTIYF,TGTGCCAGCAGTGCCACCCCAGGGACAACTGGAAACACCATATATTTT
TRBJ1-4,TRBD1,TRBV28,-,CASSFDREREKLFF,TGTGCCAGCAGTTTCGACAGGGAAAGAGAAAAACTGTTTTTT
TRBJ2-1,-,TRBV1,-,CTSSQGTGGSSYNEQFF,TGCACCAGCAGCCAGGGGACAGGAGGATCCTCCTACAATGAGCAGTTCTTC
TRBJ1-5,TRBD1,TRBV6-2/TRBV6-3,-,CASSHPPGTGDGQPQHF,TGTGCCAGCAGTCATCCGCCCGGGACAGGGGACGGTCAGCCCCAGCATTTT
TRBJ2-1,TRBD2,TRBV24-1,-,CATGTSGRASYNEQFF,TGTGCCACCGGGACTAGCGGGAGGGCCTCCTACAATGAGCAGTTCTTC
TRBJ1-6,-,TRBV5-6,-,CASSSPSSYNSPLHF,TGTGCCAGCAGCTCTCCGAGTTCCTATAATTCACCCCTCCACTTT
TRBJ2-5,-,TRBV27,-,CASSLLSTLGRKETQYF,TGTGCCAGCAGCCTACTCTCTACACTAGGGCGGAAGGAGACCCAGTACTTC
TRBJ2-1,TRBD2,TRBV19,-,CASSILAGGPYNEQFF,TGTGCCAGTAGTATCCTAGCGGGAGGCCCCTACAATGAGCAGTTCTTC
TRBJ2-7,-,TRBV6-2/TRBV6-3,few,CASSRTAFYEQYF,TGTGCCAGCAGCCGCACAGCTTTCTACGAGCAGTACTTC
TRBJ1-1,-,TRBV7-2,-,CASSSRQGWNTEAFF,TGTGCCAGCAGCTCCCGCCAGGGGTGGAACACTGAAGCTTTCTTT
TRBJ1-1,-,TRBV6-5,-,CASSSHWRAGAF,TGTGCCAGCAGTTCCCACTGGAGGGCCGGAGCCTTT
TRBJ2-6,-,TRBV30,once,CAWSRGQTSGANVLTF,TGTGCCTGGAGTAGAGGACAAACCTCTGGGGCCAACGTCCTGACTTTC
TRBJ2-2,-,TRBV11-3,-,CASSLGAGMERELFF,TGTGCCAGCAGCTTAGGGGCAGGGATGGAGCGGGAGCTGTTTTTT
TRBJ2-3,-,TRBV7-3,-,CASSLTRDNTDTQYF,TGTGCCAGCAGCTTAACGAGGGACAACACAGATACGCAGTATTTT
TRBJ1-3,-,TRBV28,-,CASSSSYSGNTIYF,TGTGCCAGCAGTTCGTCCTACTCTGGAAACACCATATATTTT
TRBJ1-4,TRBD1,TRBV7-9,-,CASSPGTVQSSLFF,TGTGCCAGCAGCCCAGGGACAGTCCAATCATCTTTGTTTTTT
TRBJ2-7,-,TRBV2,-,CASSGRGSSYEQYF,TGTGCCAGCAGTGGAAGGGGGAGCTCCTACGAGCAGTACTTC
TRBJ1-5,-,TRBV7-2,-,CASSHRDDQPQHF,TGTGCCAGCAGCCACAGGGACGATCAGCCCCAGCATTTT